The clone carrying this T cell receptor (beta chain) was observed a single time. Its antigen is still unknown. The data belong to a study of shared clonotypes between healthy human individuals. The naive CD8 subset, CD45RO-negative cells positively selected for CCR7, excluded terminally differentiated effector memory CD45RA+ cells. Whole-study results and caveats: Donors were few, which limited the genetic and exposure-history diversity represented.

J gave up 5 bases and V 7 bases, and 14 bases lay outside the gene matches. This CDR3 is built from 16 residues. Germline V lookup: CDR1 SGDLS, CDR2 YYNGEE. This table comes from immunoSEQ multiplex PCR, and its TCRdb copy is limited to in-frame clones, with some not included. The sample shows approximately 600,000 clones, about 95% of them seen only once. The rearrangement uses TRBV9 and TRBJ2-3; the match to TRBD2 covers 9 bases. This receptor was identified in a young woman in good health. The specimen sequenced was naive CD8+ T cells sorted from blood. The CDR3 is CASATLGGRAKDTQYF. In nucleotides, the CDR3 is TGTGCCAGCGCGACCCTAGGCGGGAGGGCCAAAGATACGCAGTATTTT.